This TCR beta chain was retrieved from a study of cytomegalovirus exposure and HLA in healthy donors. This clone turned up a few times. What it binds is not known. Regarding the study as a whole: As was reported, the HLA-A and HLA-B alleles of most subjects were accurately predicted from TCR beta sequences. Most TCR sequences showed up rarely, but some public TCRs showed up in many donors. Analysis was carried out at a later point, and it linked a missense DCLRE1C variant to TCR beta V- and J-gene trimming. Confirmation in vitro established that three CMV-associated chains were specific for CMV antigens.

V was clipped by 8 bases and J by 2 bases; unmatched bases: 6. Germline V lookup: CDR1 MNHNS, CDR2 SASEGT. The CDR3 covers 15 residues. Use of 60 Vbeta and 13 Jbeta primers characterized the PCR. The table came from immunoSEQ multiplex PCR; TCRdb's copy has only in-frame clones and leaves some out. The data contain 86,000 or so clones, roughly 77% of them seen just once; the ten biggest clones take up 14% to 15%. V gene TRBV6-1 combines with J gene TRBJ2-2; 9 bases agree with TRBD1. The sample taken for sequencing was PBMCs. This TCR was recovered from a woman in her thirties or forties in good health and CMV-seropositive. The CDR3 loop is CASGRDRANTGELFF. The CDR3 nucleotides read TGTGCCAGCGGCCGGGACAGGGCCAACACCGGGGAGCTGTTTTTT.